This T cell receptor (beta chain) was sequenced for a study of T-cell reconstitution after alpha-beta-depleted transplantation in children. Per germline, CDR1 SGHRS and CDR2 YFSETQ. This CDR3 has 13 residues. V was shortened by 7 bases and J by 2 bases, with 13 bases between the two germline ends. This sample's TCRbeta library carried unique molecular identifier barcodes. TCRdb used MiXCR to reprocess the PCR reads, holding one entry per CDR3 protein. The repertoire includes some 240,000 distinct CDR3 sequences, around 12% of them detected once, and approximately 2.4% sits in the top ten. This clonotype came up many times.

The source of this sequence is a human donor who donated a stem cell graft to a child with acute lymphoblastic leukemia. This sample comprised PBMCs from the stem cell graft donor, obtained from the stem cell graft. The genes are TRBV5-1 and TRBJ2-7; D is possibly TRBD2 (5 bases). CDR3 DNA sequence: TGCGCCAGCGGAGGAGAGGGTGCCTACGAGCAGTACTTC. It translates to CASGGEGAYEQYF.